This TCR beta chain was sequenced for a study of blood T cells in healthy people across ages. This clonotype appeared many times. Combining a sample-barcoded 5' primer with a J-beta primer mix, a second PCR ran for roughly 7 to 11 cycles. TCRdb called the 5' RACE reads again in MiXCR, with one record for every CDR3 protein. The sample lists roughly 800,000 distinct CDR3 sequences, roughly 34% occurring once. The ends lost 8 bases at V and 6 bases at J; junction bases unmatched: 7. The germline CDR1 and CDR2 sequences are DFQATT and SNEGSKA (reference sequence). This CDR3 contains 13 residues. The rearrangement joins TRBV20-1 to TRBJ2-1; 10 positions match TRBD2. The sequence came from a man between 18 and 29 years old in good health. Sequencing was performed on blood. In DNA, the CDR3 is TGCAGTTACCTAGCGGGGGAATTCAATGAGCAGTTCTTC. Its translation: CSYLAGEFNEQFF.